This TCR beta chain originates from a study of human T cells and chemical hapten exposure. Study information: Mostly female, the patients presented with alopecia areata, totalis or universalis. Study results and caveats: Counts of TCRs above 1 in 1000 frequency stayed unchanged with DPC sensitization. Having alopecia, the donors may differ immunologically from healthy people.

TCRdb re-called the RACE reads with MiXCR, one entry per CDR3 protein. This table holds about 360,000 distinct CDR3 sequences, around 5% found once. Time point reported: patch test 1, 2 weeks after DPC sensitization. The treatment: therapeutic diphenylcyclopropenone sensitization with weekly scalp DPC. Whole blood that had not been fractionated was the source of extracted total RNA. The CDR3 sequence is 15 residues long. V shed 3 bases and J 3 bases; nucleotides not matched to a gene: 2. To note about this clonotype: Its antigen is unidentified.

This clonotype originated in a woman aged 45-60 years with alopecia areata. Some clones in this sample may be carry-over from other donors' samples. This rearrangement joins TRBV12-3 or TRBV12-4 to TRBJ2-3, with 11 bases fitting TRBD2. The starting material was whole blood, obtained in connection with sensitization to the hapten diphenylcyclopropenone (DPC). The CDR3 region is CASSFRTSGTDTQYF. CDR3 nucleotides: TGTGCCAGCAGTTTTAGGACTAGCGGGACAGATACGCAGTATTTT.